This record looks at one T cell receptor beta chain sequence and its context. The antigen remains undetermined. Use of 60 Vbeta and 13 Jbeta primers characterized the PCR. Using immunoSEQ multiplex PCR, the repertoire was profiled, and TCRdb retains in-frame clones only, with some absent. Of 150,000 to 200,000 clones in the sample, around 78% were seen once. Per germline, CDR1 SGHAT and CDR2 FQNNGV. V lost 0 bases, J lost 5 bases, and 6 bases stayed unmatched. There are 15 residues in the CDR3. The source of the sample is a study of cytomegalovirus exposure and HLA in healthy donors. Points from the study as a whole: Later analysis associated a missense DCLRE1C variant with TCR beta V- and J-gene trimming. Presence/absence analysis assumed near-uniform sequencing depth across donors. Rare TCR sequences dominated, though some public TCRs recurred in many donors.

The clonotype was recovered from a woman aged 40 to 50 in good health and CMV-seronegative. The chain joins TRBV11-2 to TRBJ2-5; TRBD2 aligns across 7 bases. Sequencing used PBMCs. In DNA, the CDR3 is TGTGCCAGCAGCTTAGAGGGCGGGAGCGGTGAGACCCAGTACTTC. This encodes CASSLEGGSGETQYF.